The rows below give T cell receptor beta chains drawn from one sample of a study of T cell responses to AZD1222 COVID-19 vaccine. Using immunoSEQ multiplex PCR, the repertoire was profiled, and TCRdb retains in-frame clones only, with some absent. The table records approximately 130,000 clones, around 90% of them present only once. This specimen consisted of peripheral blood, obtained on day 0 of AZD1222 vaccination. These receptors were obtained from an adult in good health. Both conserved end residues are part of each CDR3. Fields, in order: clone size, J gene, V gene, D gene, CDR3 protein, CDR3 DNA. The D gene is left open where the match is weak. Some rows mark clone size as missing; the rest say once, few, many or name a class of expanded clone.

clone_size: NA
j_call: TRBJ2-5
v_call: TRBV2
d_call: NA
cdr3_aa: CASTEWGWGREETQYF
cdr3_nt: TGTGCCAGCACCGAATGGGGGTGGGGGCGCGAAGAGACCCAGTACTTC

clone_size: NA
j_call: TRBJ2-1
v_call: TRBV19
d_call: TRBD2
cdr3_aa: CASSINSGSPPGMIEQFF
cdr3_nt: TGTGCCAGTAGTATAAATAGCGGGAGTCCCCCTGGGATGATTGAGCAGTTCTTC

clone_size: NA
j_call: TRBJ1-4
v_call: TRBV5-1
d_call: NA
cdr3_aa: CASSLVGGLNEKLFF
cdr3_nt: TGCGCCAGCAGCTTGGTGGGGGGCCTCAATGAAAAACTGTTTTTT

clone_size: NA
j_call: TRBJ1-1
v_call: TRBV30
d_call: NA
cdr3_aa: CAWSRGYTEAFF
cdr3_nt: TGTGCCTGGAGTCGGGGGTACACTGAAGCTTTCTTT

clone_size: NA
j_call: TRBJ1-2
v_call: TRBV19
d_call: NA
cdr3_aa: CASSQTRQDYGYTF
cdr3_nt: TGTGCCAGTAGTCAGACCCGACAAGACTATGGCTACACCTTC

clone_size: NA
j_call: TRBJ2-7
v_call: TRBV6-1
d_call: TRBD1
cdr3_aa: CASSEPLTGTVFYEQYF
cdr3_nt: TGTGCCAGCAGTGAGCCGCTGACCGGGACAGTATTCTACGAGCAGTACTTC

clone_size: NA
j_call: TRBJ2-5
v_call: TRBV28
d_call: NA
cdr3_aa: CAISGLRGVETQYF
cdr3_nt: TGTGCCATCTCGGGGCTCAGAGGGGTGGAGACCCAGTACTTC

clone_size: NA
j_call: TRBJ1-2
v_call: TRBV29-1
d_call: NA
cdr3_aa: CSVHTGSYGYTF
cdr3_nt: TGCAGCGTCCACACAGGGTCTTATGGCTACACCTTC

clone_size: NA
j_call: TRBJ1-5
v_call: TRBV7-9
d_call: NA
cdr3_aa: CASSPVTDGNQPQHF
cdr3_nt: TGTGCCAGCAGCCCGGTGACAGACGGGAATCAGCCCCAGCATTTT

clone_size: once
j_call: TRBJ2-3
v_call: TRBV12-3/TRBV12-4
d_call: NA
cdr3_aa: CASSRKGDTQYF
cdr3_nt: TGTGCCAGCAGTCGTAAGGGGGATACGCAGTATTTT

clone_size: NA
j_call: TRBJ1-3
v_call: TRBV30
d_call: NA
cdr3_aa: CAWIARIRGNTIYF
cdr3_nt: TGTGCCTGGATCGCTAGGATCAGAGGAAACACCATATATTTT

clone_size: NA
j_call: TRBJ2-3
v_call: TRBV11-2
d_call: TRBD1
cdr3_aa: CASSQDRVRTQYF
cdr3_nt: TGTGCCAGCAGCCAAGACAGGGTACGCACGCAGTATTTT

clone_size: NA
j_call: TRBJ1-1
v_call: TRBV28
d_call: TRBD1
cdr3_aa: CASTVSSTGMRTEAFF
cdr3_nt: TGTGCCAGCACTGTTAGTTCGACAGGGATGCGCACTGAAGCTTTCTTT

clone_size: NA
j_call: TRBJ2-3
v_call: TRBV29-1
d_call: NA
cdr3_aa: CSVVQGSGTDTQYF
cdr3_nt: TGCAGCGTGGTACAGGGTTCGGGCACAGATACGCAGTATTTT

clone_size: NA
j_call: TRBJ1-1
v_call: TRBV6-1
d_call: NA
cdr3_aa: CASSERGAGTEAFF
cdr3_nt: TGTGCCAGCAGTGAGCGGGGGGCCGGCACTGAAGCTTTCTTT

clone_size: NA
j_call: TRBJ2-7
v_call: TRBV6-6
d_call: TRBD1
cdr3_aa: CASSPTQGAYEQYF
cdr3_nt: TGTGCCAGCAGCCCCACCCAGGGGGCCTACGAGCAGTACTTC

clone_size: few
j_call: TRBJ2-2
v_call: TRBV7-2
d_call: NA
cdr3_aa: CASSFIGAHTGELFF
cdr3_nt: TGTGCCAGCAGCTTTATTGGGGCGCACACCGGGGAGCTGTTTTTT

clone_size: once
j_call: TRBJ1-5
v_call: TRBV7-8
d_call: NA
cdr3_aa: CASSSRGQNQPQHF
cdr3_nt: TGTGCCAGCAGCTCCCGGGGGCAGAATCAGCCCCAGCATTTT

clone_size: once
j_call: TRBJ1-2
v_call: TRBV9
d_call: NA
cdr3_aa: CASSALMGADYTF
cdr3_nt: TGTGCCAGCAGCGCTTTGATGGGGGCGGACTACACCTTC

clone_size: NA
j_call: TRBJ2-1
v_call: TRBV27
d_call: NA
cdr3_aa: CASSLEGFSYNEQFF
cdr3_nt: TGTGCCAGCAGTTTGGAAGGGTTCTCCTACAATGAGCAGTTCTTC

clone_size: NA
j_call: TRBJ2-2
v_call: TRBV28
d_call: TRBD1
cdr3_aa: CASSFPGQGPGELFF
cdr3_nt: TGTGCCAGCAGCTTCCCGGGACAGGGGCCTGGGGAGCTGTTTTTT

clone_size: NA
j_call: TRBJ2-5
v_call: TRBV28
d_call: TRBD1
cdr3_aa: CASSQSGTGFETQYF
cdr3_nt: TGTGCCAGCAGCCAGTCCGGGACAGGGTTTGAGACCCAGTACTTC